The 11 T cell receptor beta chains reported below all come from one sample, sequenced in a study of blood T cell repertoires in COVID-19. Measured with immunoSEQ multiplex PCR; TCRdb has only the in-frame clones, and not every one. The repertoire has about 220,000 clones, 80% to 90% of them found once; the top ten carry roughly 14%. The sample consisted of PBMCs or T cells enriched from blood (not recorded which). The receptors derive from a woman between 45 and 65 years old with acute COVID-19.

The V gene is TRBV20-1, the J gene TRBJ2-7, with D maybe TRBD2 (6 bases). Trimming stripped 3 bases from V and 1 base from J, with 13 bases between. The CDR3 is made up of 14 amino acids. CDR1 DFQATT and CDR2 SNEGSKA come from the germline V gene (reference sequence). This CDR3 is CSASPLAQSYEQYF. For the CDR3, the DNA is TGCAGTGCTAGTCCCCTAGCGCAATCCTACGAGCAGTACTTC.

This chain connects TRBV5-4 to TRBJ2-5; TRBD1 matches at 7 bases. CDR1 SGHNT and CDR2 YYREEE come from the germline V gene (reference sequence). Trimming cost V 4 bases and J 3 bases; bases outside gene matches: 6. The CDR3 covers 14 residues. CDR3 DNA: TGTGCCAGCAGCCCAGTGGGACAGAAAGAGACCCAGTACTTC. Protein product: CASSPVGQKETQYF.

J is TRBJ2-7 and V is TRBV19; 9 nucleotides line up with TRBD2. After removal of 4 bases from V and 0 bases from J, the junction contained 7 bases not matched to a gene. The germline V gene encodes CDR1 LNHDA and CDR2 SQIVND (reference sequence). CDR3 length: 16 amino acids. The CDR3 region has the DNA TGTGCCAGTAGTACGGGACTAGCCTCAAGCTCCTACGAGCAGTACTTC. It encodes CASSTGLASSSYEQYF.

Written as DNA, the CDR3 is TGCAGCGTTGAAAGCTTCAGCGGGAGGGATGGGGATACGCAGTATTTT. This sequence encodes CSVESFSGRDGDTQYF. The genes are TRBV29-1 and TRBJ2-3; 10 bases line up with TRBD2. The germline gives CDR1 SQVTM, CDR2 ANQGSEA. The CDR3 has 16 amino acids. The J segment lost 6 bases and the V segment lost 2 bases, leaving 11 bases of the junction unmatched.

The CDR3 DNA sequence: TGTGCCAGCAGATTTGGGACTAGCGGCTCCTACGAGCAGTACTTC. Translation gives CASRFGTSGSYEQYF. J is TRBJ2-7 and V is TRBV28, with 11 nucleotides matching TRBD2. The length of the CDR3 is 15 residues. V shed 6 bases and J 0 bases; nucleotides not matched to a gene: 4. Germline CDR1 is MDHEN and CDR2 is SYDVKM.

The table lists this clone with a count of one. CDR3 protein: CASITGSLNTEVAFF. In DNA form, the CDR3 reads TGTGCCAGCATTACAGGTTCCTTAAACACTGAAGTAGCTTTCTTT. This chain links TRBV28 with TRBJ1-1; D might be TRBD1 (5 bases). Germline V gives CDR1 MDHEN, CDR2 SYDVKM. The V gene lost 7 bases and the J gene lost 10 bases, with 25 bases spanning the gap. The CDR3 has 15 amino acids. Full variable domain (outside the CDR3, taken from reference TRBV28 and TRBJ1-1): DVKVTQSSRYLVKRTGEKVFLECVQDMDHENMFWYRQDPGLGLRLIYFSYDVKMKEKGDIPEGYSVSREKKERFSLILESASTNQTSMYLCASITGSLNTEVAFFGQGTRLTVV.

V usage is TRBV11-2 and J usage is TRBJ2-7, with TRBD1 identical over 7 bases. The V gene's germline CDR1 is SGHAT and CDR2 FQNNGV. The CDR3 runs to 14 residues. V lost 4 bases, J lost 2 bases, and 5 bases stayed unmatched. This CDR3 is CASSSIDRAYEQYF. The CDR3 DNA reads TGTGCCAGCAGCTCGATAGACAGGGCCTACGAGCAGTACTTC. Looking up the rest from reference TRBV11-2 and TRBJ2-7 gives the full variable domain: EAGVAQSPRYKIIEKRQSVAFWCNPISGHATLYWYQQILGQGPKLLIQFQNNGVVDDSQLPKDRFSAERLKGVDSTLKIQPAKLEDSAVYLCASSSIDRAYEQYFGPGTRLTVT.

The genes are TRBV6-5 and TRBJ1-2; possible D gene TRBD1, 6 bases. This CDR3 is 15 amino acids long. The germline gives CDR1 MNHEY, CDR2 SVGAGI. Trimming stripped 4 bases from V and 7 bases from J, with 19 bases between. The CDR3 DNA is TGTGCCAGCAGTTCGGGGACACTTGGGGCGTCTGGCTACACCTTC. Translation gives CASSSGTLGASGYTF.

The CDR3 here is CASSRDYITGELFF. Here the CDR3 DNA reads TGTGCCAGCTCCCGGGACTACATCACCGGGGAGCTGTTTTTT. The rearrangement joins TRBV18 to TRBJ2-2; 7 nucleotides line up with TRBD2. Germline loops: CDR1 KGHSH, CDR2 LQKENI. This CDR3 comprises 14 residues. Trimming removed 6 bases from V and 4 bases from J; junction bases left unmatched: 5. The whole variable domain, remainder taken from reference TRBV18 and TRBJ2-2, is NAGVMQNPRHLVRRRGQEARLRCSPMKGHSHVYWYRQLPEEGLKFMVYLQKENIIDESGMPKERFSAEFPKEGPSILRIQQVVRGDSAAYFCASSRDYITGELFFGEGSRLTVL.

The gene calls are TRBV4-1 and TRBJ1-2; D gene uncertain. V dropped 0 bases and J dropped 2 bases, with 10 bases sitting between them. CDR1 is MGHRA and CDR2 is YSYEKL in the germline V gene. The CDR3 sequence is 15 residues long. CDR3 in amino acids: CASSQDGGQNYGYTF. In nucleotides, the CDR3 is TGCGCCAGCAGCCAAGATGGTGGCCAAAACTATGGCTACACCTTC.

The V call is TRBV5-1, the J call TRBJ1-5; D gene uncertain. CDR1 and CDR2 from the germline V gene are SGHRS and YFSETQ. The CDR3 covers 17 residues. With 4 bases removed from V and 0 bases from J, the gap between germline ends came to 17 bases. The CDR3 region is CASSPYPRGNSNQPQHF. In DNA, the CDR3 is TGCGCCAGCAGCCCGTACCCCCGCGGGAATAGCAATCAGCCCCAGCATTTT.